The 28 T cell receptor beta chains reported below all come from one sample, sequenced in a study of regulatory T cells in long-lasting Graves disease. Time point of the sample: persistent/refractory GD, antithyroid drugs over 5 years with positive TRAb. After RNA was extracted from PBMCs, the TCR library was made from it. Through Arm-PCR of CDR3 regions and iRepertoire HTBI primers, TCR beta libraries were built. TCRdb redid the calling of the multiplex PCR reads with MiXCR, one entry per CDR3 protein. The sample has 430,000 or so distinct CDR3 sequences; 20% to 25% are singletons. The sequencing used peripheral blood mononuclear cells (PBMCs), collected when the disease was refractory, from a patient treated with antithyroid drugs. The receptors shown here come from a female donor with Graves disease.

This clonotype was observed at least ten times. The genes are TRBV2 and TRBJ1-6; TRBD1 matches 10 bases. Trimming took 4 bases from V and 10 from J; bases not matched to a gene: 7. This CDR3 is built from 15 residues. Germline assignment: CDR1 SNHLY and CDR2 FYNNEI. The CDR3 nucleotides read TGTGCCAGCAGTGGTGGGACAGGGGTTTTCTCACCCCTCCACTTT. This gives the protein CASSGGTGVFSPLHF.

The rearrangement uses TRBV12-3 or TRBV12-4 and TRBJ1-2; D gene unclear. The CDR3 length is 11 residues. Trimming removed 6 bases from V and 6 bases from J, with 8 bases in between. CDR3 sequence: CASRGIDGYTF. The CDR3 nucleotides are TGTGCCAGCAGAGGAATCGATGGCTACACCTTC.

The V and J genes are TRBV28 and TRBJ2-1; D unclear. V was clipped by 5 bases and J by 16 bases, with 24 bases between them. There are 14 residues in the CDR3. Germline CDR1 is MDHEN and CDR2 is SYDVKM. CDR3 nucleotide sequence: TGTGCCAGCAGTGACCCCCTCGCGTGGGCACAGAGTTTCTTC. Translation: CASSDPLAWAQSFF.

Of note for this clonotype: A much bigger clone sits one base away, suggesting this may be a read error. V and J are TRBV27 and TRBJ2-5; D remains ambiguous. The CDR3 spans 13 residues. Germline assignment: CDR1 MNHEY and CDR2 SMNVEV (reference sequence). In nucleotides, the CDR3 is TGTGCCAGCAGTTTTCTCGAACAAGAGGCCCAGTACTTC. It specifies CASSFLEQEAQYF.

The count of this clonotype is one. This sequence joins TRBV4-1 and TRBJ1-1; D is unclear. CDR1 and CDR2 (germline): MGHRA, YSYEKL. V gave up 3 bases and J gave up 6 bases, with 20 bases separating them. The CDR3 is 16 amino acids. The CDR3 coding sequence is TGCGCCAGCAGCCAGGTATTCGACTCTATGTTTGCTGAAGCTTTCTTT. This codes for CASSQVFDSMFAEAFF.

This clonotype was seen a few times. This sequence joins TRBV6-9 and TRBJ1-2; D call uncertain. The CDR3 loop spans 15 amino acids. Between the trimmed V and J ends, which lost 0 bases and 0 bases, there was a span of 8 bases. Germline loops: CDR1 MNHGY, CDR2 SVAAGI. The CDR3 nucleotides are TGTGCCAGCAGTTATTCCGCCGGAGCTAACTATGGCTACACCTTC. This translates into CASSYSAGANYGYTF.

This clonotype was seen many times. This sequence joins TRBV7-9 and TRBJ1-2; 7 bases fit TRBD1. V lost 5 bases and J lost 1; bases outside the gene matches: 7. This CDR3 has 15 residues. The V gene's germline CDR1 is SEHNR and CDR2 FQNEAQ (reference sequence). CDR3 DNA sequence: TGTGCCAGCAGCGACGGGACAGCATTTAACTATGGCTACACCTTC. Protein product: CASSDGTAFNYGYTF.

This clonotype was seen just once. A read error may account for a junction end that differs from germline. The chain is built from TRBV7-2 and TRBJ2-7; D unclear. The CDR3 extends over 12 amino acids. Germline CDR1 reads SGHTA; CDR2 reads FQGNSA. CDR3 loop: CACSLGTYEQYF. The CDR3 bases are TGTGCCTGCAGCTTAGGGACCTACGAGCAGTACTTC.

This clonotype came up many times. This chain uses TRBV28 with TRBJ2-2; weak D call: TRBD1 (7 bases). The ends were cut back, 6 bases at V and 5 bases at J, with 19 bases in the middle. CDR3 size: 16 residues. Looked up from germline, CDR1 is MDHEN and CDR2 is SYDVKM. CDR3 nucleotide sequence: TGTGCCAGCAGCGATATCCGGGCAGGGGGGACCGGGGAGCTGTTTTTT. This gives the protein CASSDIRAGGTGELFF.

In its sample, this clonotype was seen many times. The chain links TRBV10-3 to TRBJ1-1; TRBD1 matches 7 bases. Germline assignment: CDR1 ENHRY and CDR2 SYGVKD. The CDR3 is made up of 12 amino acids. Trimming cost V 4 bases and J 10 bases; bases outside gene matches: 6. The CDR3 is CAISAEGAGAFF. For the CDR3, the DNA is TGTGCCATCAGTGCGGAGGGGGCGGGAGCTTTCTTT.

In regard to this clonotype: A single base separates this from a much larger clone, so it may be a read error. The chain is built from TRBV27 and TRBJ1-1, with D possibly being TRBD1 (6 bases). CDR1 and CDR2 (germline): MNHEY, SMNVEV (reference sequence). CDR3 size: 14 residues. CDR3: CASSPEGGYTEASF. The CDR3 DNA sequence: TGTGCCAGCAGTCCTGAGGGGGGTTACACTGAAGCTTCCTTT.

This clonotype was observed at least ten times. V gene TRBV14 combines with J gene TRBJ1-1; D uncertain. The V end was cut by 0 bases, the J end by 4 bases, with 12 bases between. The germline CDR1 and CDR2 sequences are SGHDN and FVKESK. This CDR3 has 15 residues. As DNA, the CDR3 is TGTGCCAGCAGCCAAGACCAAGTCCGTGGCACTGAAGCTTTCTTT. Translating gives CASSQDQVRGTEAFF.

In its sample, this clonotype was seen many times. The chain joins TRBV6-6 to TRBJ2-7, with 11 bases identical to TRBD1. Unmatched junction bases numbered 5, after V lost 0 bases and J lost 4 bases. The CDR3 runs 16 residues. Germline V gene data show CDR1 as MNHNY and CDR2 as SVGAGI (reference sequence). CDR3 amino acids: CASSYSMGQGDYEQYF. The CDR3 bases are TGTGCCAGCAGTTACTCGATGGGACAGGGGGATTACGAGCAGTACTTC.

A remark on this clonotype: Sequence at one end of the junction differs from germline and may be a read error. The J gene is TRBJ1-4, the V gene TRBV7-2; TRBD1 is a possible D gene (5 bases). The CDR3 sequence is 15 residues long. Germline V gene lookup returns CDR1 SGHTA and CDR2 FQGNSA. DNA of the CDR3: TGTGCCAGCAGCTTACGTCGGGGGACTAATGGAAAACTGTTTTTT. It is translated as CASSLRRGTNGKLFF. Complete variable domain (other parts from reference TRBV7-2 and TRBJ1-4): GAGVSQSPSNKVTEKGKDVELRCDPISGHTALYWYRQSLGQGLEFLIYFQGNSAPDKSGLPSDRFSAERTGGSVSTLTIQRTQQEDSAVYLCASSLRRGTNGKLFFGSGTQLSVL.

The sample holds many counts of this clonotype. The rearrangement uses TRBV12-5 and TRBJ1-2; D uncertain. Germline assignment: CDR1 LGHNT and CDR2 FRNRAP. The CDR3 is 14 residues long. V lost 3 bases to trimming and J lost 8 bases, with 16 bases between them. The CDR3 nucleotides read TGTGCTAGTGGTTTCCCCAGGACCCCCGAGGGCTACACCTTC. Translation: CASGFPRTPEGYTF.

The rearrangement links TRBV10-3 to TRBJ2-7, with 9 nucleotides matching TRBD1. J lost 5 bases, V lost 10 bases, and 15 bases had no gene match. Germline V lookup: CDR1 ENHRY, CDR2 SYGVKD. The length of the CDR3 is 15 residues. CDR3 sequence reads: CATKPSRDRVNEQYF. The CDR3 DNA reads TGTGCCACCAAACCGAGCCGGGACAGGGTGAACGAGCAGTACTTC.

This clonotype was seen ten or more times. The chain recombines TRBV11-2 with TRBJ2-7; 7 bases are shared with TRBD2. The CDR3 sequence is 15 residues long. Germline CDR1 reads SGHAT; CDR2 reads FQNNGV. V was clipped by 6 bases and J by 2 bases; unmatched bases: 10. The CDR3 loop is CASRTLAGDPYEQYF. Here the CDR3 DNA reads TGTGCCAGCAGGACGCTGGCGGGAGACCCCTACGAGCAGTACTTC. The variable domain in full, with the rest retrieved from reference TRBV11-2 and TRBJ2-7, is EAGVAQSPRYKIIEKRQSVAFWCNPISGHATLYWYQQILGQGPKLLIQFQNNGVVDDSQLPKDRFSAERLKGVDSTLKIQPAKLEDSAVYLCASRTLAGDPYEQYFGPGTRLTVT.

This clonotype has just one count. A far larger clone is one nucleotide away, so this likely arose from a read error. This chain joins TRBV14 and TRBJ2-7; D call uncertain. The CDR3 length is 12 residues. The V and J ends lost 4 bases and 3 bases respectively, with 7 bases between them. In germline, CDR1 is SGHDN, CDR2 FVKESK. Written as DNA, the CDR3 is TGTGCCAGCAGCCGAGACATCTACGAGCAGTACTTC. It is translated as CASSRDIYEQYF. The entire variable domain, with the rest obtained from reference TRBV14 and TRBJ2-7, is as follows: EAGVTQFPSHSVIEKGQTVTLRCDPISGHDNLYWYRRVMGKEIKFLLHFVKESKQDESGMPNNRFLAERTGGTYSTLKVQPAELEDSGVYFCASSRDIYEQYFGPGTRLTVT.

This clonotype was counted ten times or more. V is TRBV11-3 and J is TRBJ2-7, with 9 bases lining up with TRBD1. Unmatched junction bases numbered 2, after V lost 2 bases and J lost 3 bases. This CDR3 contains 14 residues. From germline, CDR1 is SGHNT and CDR2 YENEEA. The CDR3 protein is CASSLRQGDYEQYF. The DNA for the CDR3 is TGTGCCAGCAGCTTACGACAGGGGGACTACGAGCAGTACTTC.

The chain is built from TRBV7-3 and TRBJ1-1; 8 bases agree with TRBD1. Germline V CDR1 and CDR2: SGHTA, FQGTGA. V dropped 3 bases and J dropped 4; count of bases not matched to a gene: 4. CDR3 length: 14 residues. The CDR3 DNA reads as TGTGCCAGCAGCTTCCAGGGGGCCCCCACTGAAGCTTTCTTT. Protein sequence: CASSFQGAPTEAFF.

Many counts were recorded for this clonotype. The rearrangement joins TRBV28 to TRBJ1-1; no definite D call. The CDR3 covers 12 residues. Germline V gene lookup returns CDR1 MDHEN and CDR2 SYDVKM. Trimming cost V 1 base and J 11 bases, with 11 bases left between them. CDR3 DNA sequence: TGTGCCAGCAGTTTATCGGAGATGTACGCTTTCTTT. Translated, it gives CASSLSEMYAFF.

This clonotype was detected many times. The CDR3 DNA reads TGTGCCAGCAGTGAATCCTGGGTCCAATACTATGGCTACACCTTC. Residues: CASSESWVQYYGYTF. The chain links TRBV2 to TRBJ1-2; unclear D gene. Per the germline V gene, CDR1 is SNHLY and CDR2 is FYNNEI. The V end was cut by 2 bases, the J end by 3 bases, with 13 bases between. The CDR3 is 15 amino acids.

This clonotype was recorded many times. This sequence joins TRBV7-2 and TRBJ2-2; D possibly corresponds to TRBD2 (6 bases). Germline lookup yields CDR1 SGHTA and CDR2 FQGNSA. V lost 4 bases to trimming and J lost 6 bases, with 15 bases between them. This CDR3 region has 15 residues. CDR3 DNA: TGTGCCAGCAGCTCCAGAGCACCTAGCGCCGGGGAGCTGTTTTTT. Protein: CASSSRAPSAGELFF. The variable domain in full, with the rest retrieved from reference TRBV7-2 and TRBJ2-2, is GAGVSQSPSNKVTEKGKDVELRCDPISGHTALYWYRQSLGQGLEFLIYFQGNSAPDKSGLPSDRFSAERTGGSVSTLTIQRTQQEDSAVYLCASSSRAPSAGELFFGEGSRLTVL.

Worth noting for this clonotype: A single base separates this from a much larger clone, so it may be a read error. The missing conserved phenylalanine or tryptophan at the end of this CDR3 makes a read error likely. The rearrangement uses TRBV5-1 and TRBJ2-4, with a tentative D call TRBD2 (6 bases). Deletions cut 4 bases from V and 3 bases from J, with 14 bases between. This CDR3 has 15 amino acids. Germline V lookup: CDR1 SGHRS, CDR2 YFSETQ. The CDR3 loop is CASSMTTSDKNIQYL. The CDR3 nucleotides are TGCGCCAGCAGCATGACGACTAGTGACAAAAACATTCAGTACCTC.

The rearrangement uses TRBV27 and TRBJ1-1; TRBD1 might be the D (5 bases). The germline CDR1 and CDR2 sequences are MNHEY and SMNVEV (reference sequence). Deletions cut 4 bases from V and 0 bases from J, with 12 bases between. The CDR3 is 15 residues long. The CDR3 coding sequence is TGTGCCAGCAGTTCGGGACGGAAGATGAACACTGAAGCTTTCTTT. Protein product: CASSSGRKMNTEAFF.

This clonotype was counted between two and nine times. The V and J genes are TRBV3-1 and TRBJ2-7, with D perhaps matching TRBD2 (7 bases). Germline V CDR1 and CDR2: LGHDT, YNNKEL (reference sequence). Trimming stripped 4 bases from V and 1 base from J, with 17 bases between. The CDR3 contains 16 residues. CDR3 region: CASSLRGGGRSYEQYF. The CDR3 bases are TGTGCCAGCAGCCTTAGAGGGGGGGGGAGATCCTACGAGCAGTACTTC.

This chain connects TRBV28 to TRBJ2-3, with D possibly being TRBD1 (6 bases). Germline-derived CDR1 and CDR2 are MDHEN and SYDVKM. The germline V and J ends were trimmed by 1 base and 4 bases, with 9 bases remaining between them. The CDR3 length is 14 residues. The CDR3 coding sequence is TGTGCCAGCAGTTTATCACAGGGTCCAGATACGCAGTATTTT. Its protein is CASSLSQGPDTQYF.

The chain is built from TRBV6-2 or TRBV6-3 and TRBJ1-6; D gene uncertain. Deletions cut 7 bases from V and 7 bases from J, with 8 bases between. Germline V CDR1 and CDR2: MNHEY, SVGEGT. This CDR3 is 12 amino acids long. DNA of the CDR3: TGTGCCAGCACCTCGGAGAATTCACCCCTCCACTTT. Protein: CASTSENSPLHF.